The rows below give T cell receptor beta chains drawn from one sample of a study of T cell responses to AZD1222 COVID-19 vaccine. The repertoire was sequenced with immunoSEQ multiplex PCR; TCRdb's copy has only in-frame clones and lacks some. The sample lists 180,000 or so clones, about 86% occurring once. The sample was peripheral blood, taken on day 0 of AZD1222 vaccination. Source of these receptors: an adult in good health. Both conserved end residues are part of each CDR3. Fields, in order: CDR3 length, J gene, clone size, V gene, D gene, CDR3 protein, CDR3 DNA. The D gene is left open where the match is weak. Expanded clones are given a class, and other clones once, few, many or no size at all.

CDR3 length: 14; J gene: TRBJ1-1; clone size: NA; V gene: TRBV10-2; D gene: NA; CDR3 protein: CASRPQGLETEAFF; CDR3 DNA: TGCGCCAGCAGACCCCAGGGGCTGGAAACTGAAGCTTTCTTT
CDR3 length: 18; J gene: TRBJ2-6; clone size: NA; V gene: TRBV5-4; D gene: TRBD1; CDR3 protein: CASSLAPRAGGGANVLTF; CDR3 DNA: TGTGCCAGCAGCTTGGCCCCTCGTGCAGGGGGTGGGGCCAACGTCCTGACTTTC
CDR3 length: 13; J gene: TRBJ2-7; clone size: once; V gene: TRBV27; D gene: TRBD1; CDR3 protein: CASSLTGTWEQYF; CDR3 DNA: TGTGCCAGCAGTTTGACAGGGACATGGGAGCAGTACTTC
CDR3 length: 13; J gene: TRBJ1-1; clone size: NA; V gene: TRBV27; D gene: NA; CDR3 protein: CASSPLTVSEAFF; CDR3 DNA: TGTGCCAGCAGTCCCCTGACGGTCTCTGAAGCTTTCTTT
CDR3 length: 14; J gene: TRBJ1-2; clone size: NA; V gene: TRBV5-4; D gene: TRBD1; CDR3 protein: CASIKQGDNYGYTF; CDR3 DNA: TGTGCCAGCATCAAACAGGGGGACAACTATGGCTACACCTTC
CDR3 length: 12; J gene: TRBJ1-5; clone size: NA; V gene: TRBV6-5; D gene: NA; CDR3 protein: CASSYHNQPQHF; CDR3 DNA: TGTGCCAGCAGTTACCACAATCAGCCCCAGCATTTT
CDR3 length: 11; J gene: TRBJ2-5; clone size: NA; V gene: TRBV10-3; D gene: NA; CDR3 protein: CAISGGETQYF; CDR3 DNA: TGTGCCATCAGTGGGGGTGAGACCCAGTACTTC
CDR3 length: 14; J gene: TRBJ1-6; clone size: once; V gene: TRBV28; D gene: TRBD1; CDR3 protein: CASRKGGNNSPLHF; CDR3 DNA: TGTGCCAGCAGGAAAGGGGGCAACAATTCACCCCTCCACTTT
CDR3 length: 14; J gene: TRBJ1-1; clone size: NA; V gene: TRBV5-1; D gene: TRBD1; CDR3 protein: CASSIGQGWTEAFF; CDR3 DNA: TGCGCCAGCAGCATCGGACAGGGCTGGACTGAAGCTTTCTTT
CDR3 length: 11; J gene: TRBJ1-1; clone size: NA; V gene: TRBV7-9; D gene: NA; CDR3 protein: CASTGGTEAFF; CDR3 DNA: TGTGCCAGCACGGGAGGGACTGAAGCTTTCTTT
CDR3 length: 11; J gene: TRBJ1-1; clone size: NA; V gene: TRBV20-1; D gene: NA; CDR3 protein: CSARGPPGAFF; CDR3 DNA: TGCAGTGCTAGAGGCCCTCCCGGGGCTTTCTTT
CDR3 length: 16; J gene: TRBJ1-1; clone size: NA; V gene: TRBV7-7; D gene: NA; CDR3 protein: CASSPWTNRGGTEAFF; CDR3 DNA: TGTGCCAGCAGCCCCTGGACAAACCGGGGGGGGACTGAAGCTTTCTTT
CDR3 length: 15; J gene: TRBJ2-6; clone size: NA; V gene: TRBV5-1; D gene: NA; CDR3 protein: CASSSESSGANVLTF; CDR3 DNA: TGCGCCAGCAGCTCCGAAAGCTCTGGGGCCAACGTCCTGACTTTC
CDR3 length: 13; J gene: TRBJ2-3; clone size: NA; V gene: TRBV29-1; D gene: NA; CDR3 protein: CSVETGVGNTQYF; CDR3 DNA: TGCAGCGTTGAGACGGGGGTTGGTAATACGCAGTATTTT
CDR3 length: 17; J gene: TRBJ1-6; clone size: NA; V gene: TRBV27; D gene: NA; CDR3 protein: CASSLGRGELLDSPLHF; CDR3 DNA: TGTGCCAGCAGTTTAGGGAGGGGAGAGCTGCTGGATTCACCCCTCCACTTT
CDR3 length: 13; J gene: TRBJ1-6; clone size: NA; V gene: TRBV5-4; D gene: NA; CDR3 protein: CASSWSLNSPLHF; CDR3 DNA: TGTGCCAGCAGTTGGAGCCTGAATTCACCCCTCCACTTT
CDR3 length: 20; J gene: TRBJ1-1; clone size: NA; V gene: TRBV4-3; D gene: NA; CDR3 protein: CASSQVFGVTWEVVNTEAFF; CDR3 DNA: TGCGCCAGCAGCCAAGTCTTCGGAGTTACATGGGAGGTCGTGAACACTGAAGCTTTCTTT